The rows below give T cell receptor beta chains drawn from one sample of a study of blood T cell repertoires in COVID-19. The table came from immunoSEQ multiplex PCR; TCRdb's copy has only in-frame clones and leaves some out. The repertoire holds 40,000 to 60,000 clones, roughly 85% seen once, with roughly 27% in the top ten. Sequenced: peripheral blood. These receptor sequences come from a man aged 70 or older with acute or convalescent COVID-19. Both conserved end residues are trimmed from each CDR3.

V | CDR3
TRBV29-1 | SVGVPPGADTQY
TRBV9 | ASSVALAGYNEQF
TRBV6-5 | ASTREGVGTGELF
TRBV5-1 | ASSILAGAYNEQF
TRBV7-9 | ASSPALMAEYNEQF
TRBV10-2 | ASSDGAATNEKLF
TRBV6-5 | AGMRGQTEAF
TRBV19 | ASSIGRTGTEAF
TRBV2 | ASRGTGVGNTIY
TRBV27 | ASSLSGTSRVDTQY
TRBV28 | ASSRVIGAAGANVLT
TRBV6-6 | ASSLTSRPTDTQY
TRBV6-5 | ASRRTGRNQPQH